The T cell receptor (beta chain) under discussion was sequenced for a study of human T cells and chemical hapten exposure. Germline CDR1 is SQVTM and CDR2 is ANQGSEA. This CDR3 region has 12 residues. Time point given: patch test 2, 6 weeks after DPC sensitization. Treatment reported: therapeutic diphenylcyclopropenone sensitization with weekly scalp DPC. Phlebotomy was performed prior to application of every patch test. The donor pool consisted of alopecia patients aged 18 to 70 years, considered suitable for DPC. TCRdb processed the RACE reads anew with MiXCR; each CDR3 protein has one entry. The sample comprises around 80,000 distinct CDR3 sequences, around 7% of which are singletons, and about 1.5% rests with the top ten. As for this clonotype: The junction departs from germline at one end; a sequencing error may be responsible.

Sample: whole blood, taken in connection with sensitization to the hapten diphenylcyclopropenone (DPC). V and J are TRBV29-1 and TRBJ2-7, with D unresolved. This TCR came from a woman in her thirties with alopecia areata. Some clones in this sample may be carry-over from other donors' samples. Written as DNA, the CDR3 is TGCAGCGTTGAAGGAGTGCCCCAAGAGCGGTACTTC. It translates to CSVEGVPQERYF.